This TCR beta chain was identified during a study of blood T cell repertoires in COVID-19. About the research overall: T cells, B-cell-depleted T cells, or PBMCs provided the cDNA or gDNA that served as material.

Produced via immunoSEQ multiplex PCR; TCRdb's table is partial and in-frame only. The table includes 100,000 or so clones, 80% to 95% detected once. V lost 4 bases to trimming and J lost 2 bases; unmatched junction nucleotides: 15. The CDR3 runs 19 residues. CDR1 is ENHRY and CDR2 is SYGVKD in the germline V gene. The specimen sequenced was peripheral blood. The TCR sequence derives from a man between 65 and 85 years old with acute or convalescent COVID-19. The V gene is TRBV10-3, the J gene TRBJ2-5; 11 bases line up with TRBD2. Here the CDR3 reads CAISGVWLAGGRDQETQYF. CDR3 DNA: TGTGCCATCAGTGGCGTTTGGCTAGCGGGGGGCCGGGATCAAGAGACCCAGTACTTC.